A single sample gave rise to the 26 T cell receptor beta chains below, sequenced in a study of technical replicates of blood from a few donors. The data were produced by immunoSEQ multiplex PCR, yet TCRdb's version contains in-frame clones alone and is incomplete. This sample carries just under 60,000 clones, 90% to 95% of them seen once, and the ten largest clones take about 3.8%. Sequences were obtained from PBMCs. The receptor set was obtained from a human donor in good health. Some clones in this sample may be carry-over from other donors' samples.

This clone has just one count. The chain combines TRBV7-9 with TRBJ2-2, with a tentative D call TRBD2 (6 bases). The germline V and J ends were trimmed by 5 bases and 0 bases, with 13 bases remaining between them. CDR1 is SEHNR and CDR2 is FQNEAQ in the germline V gene (reference sequence). This CDR3 is 16 amino acids long. The CDR3 sequence is CASSRPGTSNTGELFF. CDR3 coding DNA: TGTGCCAGCAGCCGTCCGGGGACTTCGAACACCGGGGAGCTGTTTTTT. Full variable domain (rest looked up from reference TRBV7-9 and TRBJ2-2): DTGVSQNPRHKITKRGQNVTFRCDPISEHNRLYWYRQTLGQGPEFLTYFQNEAQLEKSRLLSDRFSAERPKGSFSTLEIQRTEQGDSAMYLCASSRPGTSNTGELFFGEGSRLTVL.

This chain connects TRBV29-1 to TRBJ2-1; 7 bases align to TRBD2. The junction had 11 bases not matched to a gene; V was cut back by 3 bases and J by 12 bases. The CDR3 runs 13 residues. The germline V gene encodes CDR1 SQVTM and CDR2 ANQGSEA. The chain's CDR3 is CSVDELAGEWQFF. The CDR3 DNA is TGCAGCGTTGATGAGCTCGCGGGAGAGTGGCAGTTCTTC.

V gene TRBV19 combines with J gene TRBJ1-1, with D perhaps matching TRBD1 (5 bases). The CDR3 is made up of 15 amino acids. Trimming pared 2 bases from V and 8 bases from J, leaving 18 bases between. In germline, CDR1 is LNHDA, CDR2 SQIVND (reference sequence). The CDR3 region is CASSINPQGFYEAFF. In DNA form, the CDR3 reads TGTGCCAGTAGTATAAATCCCCAGGGTTTCTACGAAGCTTTCTTT.

This chain connects TRBV5-1 to TRBJ2-3, with 7 bases fitting TRBD1. The germline gives CDR1 SGHRS, CDR2 YFSETQ. The CDR3 spans 15 residues. V was pared by 4 bases and J by 0 bases, with 5 bases of the junction left unmatched. This chain's CDR3 is CASSPGTDSTDTQYF. DNA of the CDR3: TGCGCCAGCAGCCCAGGGACAGATAGCACAGATACGCAGTATTTT. Variable domain in full (rest from reference TRBV5-1 and TRBJ2-3): KAGVTQTPRYLIKTRGQQVTLSCSPISGHRSVSWYQQTPGQGLQFLFEYFSETQRNKGNFPGRFSGRQFSNSRSEMNVSTLELGDSALYLCASSPGTDSTDTQYFGPGTRLTVL.

The chain is built from TRBV29-1 and TRBJ2-4, with D tentatively TRBD2 (6 bases). V gave up 1 base and J gave up 8 bases, with 9 bases separating them. CDR1 is SQVTM and CDR2 is ANQGSEA in the germline V gene. CDR3 length equals 12 residues. Here the CDR3 reads CSVEGDWDIQYF. Here the CDR3 DNA reads TGCAGCGTTGAAGGGGACTGGGACATTCAGTACTTC.

This rearrangement joins TRBV4-3 to TRBJ2-3; 13 bases align to TRBD2. Trimming took 0 bases from V and 6 from J; bases not matched to a gene: 6. CDR1 and CDR2 from the germline V gene are LGHNA and YSLEER. The CDR3 consists of 17 residues. CDR3 in DNA: TGCGCCAGCAGCCAAGAATTCACTAGCGGGAGGGCGGATACGCAGTATTTT. Its translation: CASSQEFTSGRADTQYF.

V is TRBV6-1 and J is TRBJ2-3; 8 bases line up with TRBD1. The junction had 5 bases not matched to a gene; V was cut back by 6 bases and J by 6 bases. The germline V gene has CDR1 MNHNS and CDR2 SASEGT. CDR3 length: 13 residues. This chain's CDR3 is CASRETGVDTQYF. In DNA, the CDR3 is TGTGCCAGCAGAGAGACAGGGGTGGATACGCAGTATTTT.

The chain recombines TRBV29-1 with TRBJ2-1; 9 nucleotides agree with TRBD1. The germline CDR1 and CDR2 sequences are SQVTM and ANQGSEA. J lost 7 bases, V lost 6 bases, and 10 bases had no gene match. The CDR3 runs 14 residues. The CDR3 bases are TGCAGCGTCGGAAAAACAGGGGGCTGGAATGAGCAGTTCTTC. Its protein product is CSVGKTGGWNEQFF.

The CDR3 coding sequence is TGTGCCAGCAGCGATAGACAGGGCACAGATACGCAGTATTTT. Residues: CASSDRQGTDTQYF. The rearrangement joins TRBV6-6 to TRBJ2-3, with D possibly TRBD1 on 6 matching bases. Per the germline V gene, CDR1 is MNHNY and CDR2 is SVGAGI (reference sequence). V dropped 6 bases and J dropped 1 base, with 11 bases sitting between them. The CDR3 consists of 14 residues.

The chain is built from TRBV20-1 and TRBJ1-2, with 8 bases matching TRBD1. The CDR3 is made up of 11 amino acids. Trimming cost V 6 bases and J 8 bases; bases outside gene matches: 5. Per the germline V gene, CDR1 is DFQATT and CDR2 is SNEGSKA (reference sequence). CDR3 coding DNA: TGCAGTGCCCGGACAGGGTGGGGCTACACCTTC. Translating gives CSARTGWGYTF.

The gene calls are TRBV18 and TRBJ1-2; D remains ambiguous. The CDR3 spans 14 residues. Trimming took 4 bases from V and 4 from J, leaving 13 bases between them. Germline lookup yields CDR1 KGHSH and CDR2 LQKENI. CDR3 in amino acids: CASSLAASRYGYTF. In DNA form, the CDR3 reads TGTGCCAGCTCACTCGCAGCGTCTCGCTATGGCTACACCTTC. Full variable domain (rest looked up from reference TRBV18 and TRBJ1-2): NAGVMQNPRHLVRRRGQEARLRCSPMKGHSHVYWYRQLPEEGLKFMVYLQKENIIDESGMPKERFSAEFPKEGPSILRIQQVVRGDSAAYFCASSLAASRYGYTFGSGTRLTVV.

The genes are TRBV27 and TRBJ2-7; the match to TRBD2 covers 9 bases. The germline gives CDR1 MNHEY, CDR2 SMNVEV (reference sequence). This CDR3 has 16 amino acids. The ends lost 5 bases at V and 2 bases at J; junction bases unmatched: 10. The CDR3 region is CASSPTRVAGAYEQYF. The CDR3 coding sequence is TGTGCCAGCAGTCCCACCCGGGTAGCGGGAGCCTACGAGCAGTACTTC.

This sequence joins TRBV11-2 and TRBJ2-5; 11 positions match TRBD2. This CDR3 has 15 residues. CDR1 SGHAT and CDR2 FQNNGV come from the germline V gene. With 7 bases clipped from V and 4 bases from J, the junction kept 8 bases outside the gene matches. Written as DNA, the CDR3 is TGTGCCAGCACCCCGACTAGCGGGACTATAGAGACCCAGTACTTC. This translates into CASTPTSGTIETQYF. Drawing the rest from reference TRBV11-2 and TRBJ2-5, the complete variable domain is EAGVAQSPRYKIIEKRQSVAFWCNPISGHATLYWYQQILGQGPKLLIQFQNNGVVDDSQLPKDRFSAERLKGVDSTLKIQPAKLEDSAVYLCASTPTSGTIETQYFGPGTRLLVL.

The rearrangement joins TRBV19 to TRBJ2-7; TRBD2 might be the D (7 bases). CDR3 length equals 14 residues. V was cut by 5 bases and J by 4 bases, with 15 bases left in between. Germline-derived CDR1 and CDR2 are LNHDA and SQIVND (reference sequence). CDR3 region: CASSWGGERYEQYF. For the CDR3, the DNA is TGTGCCAGTAGTTGGGGGGGCGAGAGGTACGAGCAGTACTTC. Complete variable domain (other parts from reference TRBV19 and TRBJ2-7): DGGITQSPKYLFRKEGQNVTLSCEQNLNHDAMYWYRQDPGQGLRLIYYSQIVNDFQKGDIAEGYSVSREKKESFPLTVTSAQKNPTAFYLCASSWGGERYEQYFGPGTRLTVT.

This clone showed up just once. The chain employs TRBV10-3 and TRBJ1-3; D gene uncertain. Trimming pared 3 bases from V and 0 bases from J, leaving 9 bases between. The germline V gene encodes CDR1 ENHRY and CDR2 SYGVKD. The CDR3 totals 15 residues. The CDR3 region has the DNA TGTGCCATCAGTGACGGCGGATTCTCTGGAAACACCATATATTTT. It codes for CAISDGGFSGNTIYF.

The chain is built from TRBV11-2 and TRBJ1-6; possible D gene TRBD1, 6 bases. The germline gives CDR1 SGHAT, CDR2 FQNNGV. The length of the CDR3 is 15 residues. V lost 7 bases and J lost 14, with 24 bases in between. As DNA, the CDR3 is TGTGCCAGCACCCTGAGGGCCAGGGGCCATTCGACCCTCCACTTT. As protein: CASTLRARGHSTLHF.

This clone was observed a single time. This chain connects TRBV7-2 to TRBJ2-7, with 8 bases matching TRBD2. Trimming took 2 bases from V and 1 from J; bases not matched to a gene: 10. Per germline, CDR1 SGHTA and CDR2 FQGNSA. This CDR3 has 17 amino acids. The CDR3 sequence: CASSLTPREAGSYEQYF. The CDR3 region has the DNA TGTGCCAGCAGCTTAACACCGCGGGAGGCGGGGTCCTACGAGCAGTACTTC.

The chain links TRBV5-1 to TRBJ2-1, with 11 nucleotides matching TRBD1. The V segment lost 7 bases and the J segment 6 bases; nucleotides outside the gene matches: 6. The CDR3 consists of 14 residues. The germline CDR1 and CDR2 sequences are SGHRS and YFSETQ. CDR3 residues: CASSGQGASNEQFF. The DNA of the CDR3 is TGCGCCAGCTCCGGACAGGGGGCGTCCAATGAGCAGTTCTTC.

The rearrangement joins TRBV23-1 to TRBJ2-7; maybe TRBD2 (5 bases). TRBV23-1 is given ORF status, its function remaining uncertain. With 8 bases removed from V and 5 bases from J, the gap between germline ends came to 16 bases. The CDR3 runs 13 residues. The chain's CDR3 is CASRGEGGHEQYF. The CDR3, as DNA: TGCGCCAGCCGTGGTGAGGGTGGCCACGAGCAGTACTTC.

The chain uses TRBV5-1 and TRBJ2-7, with 7 bases lining up with TRBD1. Germline V gene lookup returns CDR1 SGHRS and CDR2 YFSETQ. The CDR3 has 15 amino acids. The J segment lost 3 bases and the V segment lost 0 bases, leaving 6 bases of the junction unmatched. CDR3 nucleotide sequence: TGCGCCAGCAGCTTGGGACCGGGACAGATCTACGAGCAGTACTTC. It specifies CASSLGPGQIYEQYF.

CDR3 loop: CARSLSAGVVKETQYF. The CDR3 region has the DNA TGTGCCAGAAGCTTGTCCGCGGGAGTGGTAAAAGAGACCCAGTACTTC. The chain links TRBV5-3 to TRBJ2-5; TRBD2 agrees at 7 bases. TRBV5-3 is an ORF, with its function uncertain. This CDR3 contains 16 residues. J gave up 3 bases and V 1 base, and 9 bases lay outside the gene matches.

The chain is built from TRBV29-1 and TRBJ2-5; TRBD1 might be the D (6 bases). The CDR3 is 14 residues long. CDR1 SQVTM and CDR2 ANQGSEA come from the germline V gene. Trimming removed 6 bases from V and 5 bases from J, with 19 bases in between. The CDR3 DNA is TGCAGCGTACAAATCCGACAGGCCCTGGAGACCCAGTACTTC. Its translation is CSVQIRQALETQYF.

This clone was counted once. The chain combines TRBV11-1 with TRBJ2-2, with D hard to call. The CDR3 runs 14 residues. Trimming took 4 bases from V and 5 from J, leaving 11 bases between them. Germline V gene lookup returns CDR1 SGHAT and CDR2 FQDESV (reference sequence). CDR3 sequence reads: CASSWRLRTGELFF. The DNA of the CDR3 is TGTGCCAGCAGCTGGAGACTGCGAACCGGGGAGCTGTTTTTT. Together with reference TRBV11-1 and TRBJ2-2, the CDR3 gives the full variable domain: EAEVAQSPRYKITEKSQAVAFWCDPISGHATLYWYRQILGQGPELLVQFQDESVVDDSQLPKDRFSAERLKGVDSTLKIQPAELGDSAMYLCASSWRLRTGELFFGEGSRLTVL.

The rearrangement uses TRBV2 and TRBJ1-1; a possible D gene is TRBD1 (6 bases). The CDR3 runs 15 residues. Looked up from germline, CDR1 is SNHLY and CDR2 is FYNNEI. The V gene lost 0 bases and the J gene lost 4 bases, with 12 bases spanning the gap. CDR3 coding DNA: TGTGCCAGCAGTGAAGCCGGCAGGGGAAGCACTGAAGCTTTCTTT. Translated, it gives CASSEAGRGSTEAFF.

This chain joins TRBV5-4 and TRBJ1-6; D gene uncertain. V shed 1 base and J shed 8 bases, with 7 bases lying between them. Germline V CDR1 and CDR2: SGHNT, YYREEE (reference sequence). The CDR3 covers 13 residues. DNA of the CDR3: TGTGCCAGCAGCTTGTCCATAGATTCACCCCTCCACTTT. As protein: CASSLSIDSPLHF.

This sequence joins TRBV19 and TRBJ1-1, with 7 bases aligning to TRBD1. V lost 5 bases to trimming and J lost 3 bases; unmatched junction nucleotides: 3. This CDR3 spans 13 amino acids. The V gene's germline CDR1 is LNHDA and CDR2 SQIVND (reference sequence). CDR3 in amino acids: CASSSRGYTEAFF. In nucleotides, the CDR3 is TGTGCCAGTAGTTCCAGGGGGTACACTGAAGCTTTCTTT.